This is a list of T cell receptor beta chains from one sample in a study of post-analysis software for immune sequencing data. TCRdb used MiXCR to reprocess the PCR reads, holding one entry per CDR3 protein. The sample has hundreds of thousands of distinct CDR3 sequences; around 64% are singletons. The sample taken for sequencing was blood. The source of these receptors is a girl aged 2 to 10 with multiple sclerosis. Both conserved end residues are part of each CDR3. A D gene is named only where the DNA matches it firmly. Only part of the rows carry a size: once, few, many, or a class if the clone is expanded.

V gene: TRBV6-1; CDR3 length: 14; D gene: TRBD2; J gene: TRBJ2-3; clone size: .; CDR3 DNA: TGTGCCATCGGGGGGTTTCAGGCCGGATACGCGCAGTATTTT; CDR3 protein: CAIGGFQAGYAQYF
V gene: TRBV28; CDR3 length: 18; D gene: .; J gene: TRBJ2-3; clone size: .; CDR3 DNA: TGTGCCAGCAGTTTCAGAGGGGATTTTTACCCTAGCACAGATACGCAGTATTTT; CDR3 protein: CASSFRGDFYPSTDTQYF
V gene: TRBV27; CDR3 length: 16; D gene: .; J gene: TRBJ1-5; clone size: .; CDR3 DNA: TGTGCCAGCAGTTCCACCGGGACGGTGAGAAATCAGCCCCAGCATTTT; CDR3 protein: CASSSTGTVRNQPQHF
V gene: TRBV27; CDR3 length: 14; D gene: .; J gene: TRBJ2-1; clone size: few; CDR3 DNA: TGTGCCAGCAGTTTATCTAACCCAAGCAATGAGCAGTTCTTC; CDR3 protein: CASSLSNPSNEQFF
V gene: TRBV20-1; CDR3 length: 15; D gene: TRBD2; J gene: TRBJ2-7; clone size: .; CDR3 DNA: TGCAGTGTTCCAAAGACTAGCGGGAACTTTGGCGAGCAGTACTTC; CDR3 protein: CSVPKTSGNFGEQYF
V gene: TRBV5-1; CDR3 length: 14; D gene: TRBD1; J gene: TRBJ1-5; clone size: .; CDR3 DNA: TGTGCCAGCAGCTTAGGACAGGAGAATCAGCCCCAGCATTTT; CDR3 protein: CASSLGQENQPQHF
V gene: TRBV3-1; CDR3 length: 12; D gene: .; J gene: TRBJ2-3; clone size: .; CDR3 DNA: TGTGCCGGCAGCTTTCGCACAGATACGCAGTATTTT; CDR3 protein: CAGSFRTDTQYF
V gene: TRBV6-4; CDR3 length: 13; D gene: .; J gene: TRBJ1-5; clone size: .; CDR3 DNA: TGTGCCAGCAGTGCAGGGATGGGTCAGCCCCAGCATTTT; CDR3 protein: CASSAGMGQPQHF
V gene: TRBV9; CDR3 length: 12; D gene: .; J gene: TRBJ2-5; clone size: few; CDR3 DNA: TGTGCCAGCAGCGTTAGCGGTGGGACCCAGTACTTC; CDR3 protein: CASSVSGGTQYF
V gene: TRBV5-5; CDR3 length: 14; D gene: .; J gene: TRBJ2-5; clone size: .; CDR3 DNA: TGTGCCAGCAGCTTACAGGACCGCCGAGAGACCCAGTACTTC; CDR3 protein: CASSLQDRRETQYF
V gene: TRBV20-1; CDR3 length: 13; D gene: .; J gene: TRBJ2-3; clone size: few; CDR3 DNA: TGCAGTGCTAGAGATGAGGGGGCAGATACGCAGTATTTT; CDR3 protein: CSARDEGADTQYF
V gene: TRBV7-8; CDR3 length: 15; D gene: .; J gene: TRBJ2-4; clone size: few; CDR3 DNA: TGTGCCAGCAGCCCGCGGACAGATCATCAAAACATTCAGTACTTC; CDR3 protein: CASSPRTDHQNIQYF
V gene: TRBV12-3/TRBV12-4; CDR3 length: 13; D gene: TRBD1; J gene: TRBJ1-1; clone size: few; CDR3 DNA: TGTGCCAGCAGAAGACAGGGGAACACTGAAGCTTTCTTT; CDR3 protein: CASRRQGNTEAFF
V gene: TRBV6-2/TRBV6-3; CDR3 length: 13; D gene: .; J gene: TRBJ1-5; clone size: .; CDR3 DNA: TGTGCCAGCAGTTACAGCACAAATCAGCCCCAGCATTTT; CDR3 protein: CASSYSTNQPQHF
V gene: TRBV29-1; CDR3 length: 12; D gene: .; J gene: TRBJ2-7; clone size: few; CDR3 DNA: TGCAGCGTTGAGCTCCGAGCCTACGAGCAGTACTTC; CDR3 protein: CSVELRAYEQYF
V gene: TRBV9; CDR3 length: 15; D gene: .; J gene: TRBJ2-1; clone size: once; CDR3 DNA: TGTACCAGCAGCCCGCGGGACTCTTCAGCCAATGAGCAGTTCTTC; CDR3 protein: CTSSPRDSSANEQFF
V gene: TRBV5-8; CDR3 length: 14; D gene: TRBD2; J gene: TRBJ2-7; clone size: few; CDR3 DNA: TGTGCCAGTTCTATAGCGGGAGCCAGTGACGAGCAGTACTTC; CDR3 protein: CASSIAGASDEQYF
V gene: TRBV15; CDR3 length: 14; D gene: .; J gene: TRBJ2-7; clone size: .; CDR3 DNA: TGTGCCACCAGCAAGGGAGTGACAGCCTACGAGCAGTACTTC; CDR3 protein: CATSKGVTAYEQYF
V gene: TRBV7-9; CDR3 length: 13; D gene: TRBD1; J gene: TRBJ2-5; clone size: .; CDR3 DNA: TGTGCCCGCAGCTTGACAGGGACACAAGAGCAGTACTTC; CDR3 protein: CARSLTGTQEQYF
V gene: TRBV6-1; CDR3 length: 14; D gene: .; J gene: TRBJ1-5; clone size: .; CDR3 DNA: TGTGCCAGCAGTGTAGCGGGGGCCAATCAGCCCCAGCATTTT; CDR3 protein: CASSVAGANQPQHF
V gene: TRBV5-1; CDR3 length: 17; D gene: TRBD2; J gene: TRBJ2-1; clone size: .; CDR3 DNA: TGCGCCAGCAGCTACACTAGCGGGGGGCGCTCCTACAATGAGCAGTTCTTC; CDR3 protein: CASSYTSGGRSYNEQFF
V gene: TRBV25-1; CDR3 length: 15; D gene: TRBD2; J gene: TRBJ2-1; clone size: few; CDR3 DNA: TGTGCCAGCAGTGATTTGACTAGCGGGGGAGATGAGCAGTTCTTC; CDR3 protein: CASSDLTSGGDEQFF
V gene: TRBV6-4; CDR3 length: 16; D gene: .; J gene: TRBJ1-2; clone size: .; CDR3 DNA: TGTGCCAGCAGTGCCCTTCCGACGCAGGCCCACTATGGCTACACCTTC; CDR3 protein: CASSALPTQAHYGYTF
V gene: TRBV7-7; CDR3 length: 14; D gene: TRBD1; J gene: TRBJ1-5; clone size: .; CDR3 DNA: TGTGCCAGCAGCTTTACAGGGGCAAATCAGCCCCAGCATTTT; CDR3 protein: CASSFTGANQPQHF
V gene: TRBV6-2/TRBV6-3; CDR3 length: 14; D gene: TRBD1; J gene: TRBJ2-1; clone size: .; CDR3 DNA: TGTGCCAGCAGCGATCTGACAGGGTTGGATGAGCAGTTCTTC; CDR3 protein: CASSDLTGLDEQFF
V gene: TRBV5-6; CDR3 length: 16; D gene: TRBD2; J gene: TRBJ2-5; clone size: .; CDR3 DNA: TGTGCCAGCAGCTTGCTGGTAGCGGGGGGAGCAGAGACCCAGTACTTC; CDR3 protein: CASSLLVAGGAETQYF
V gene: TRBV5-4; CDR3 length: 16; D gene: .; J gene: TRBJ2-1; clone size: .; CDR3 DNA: TGTGCCAGCAGCTTGGGAGGGAAGAGATCCTACAATGAGCAGTTCTTC; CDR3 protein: CASSLGGKRSYNEQFF
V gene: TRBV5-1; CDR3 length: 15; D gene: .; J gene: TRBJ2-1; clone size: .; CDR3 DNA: TGCGCCAGCAGCTTGGTGGCTAGTGGGAGCAATGAGCAGTTCTTC; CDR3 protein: CASSLVASGSNEQFF
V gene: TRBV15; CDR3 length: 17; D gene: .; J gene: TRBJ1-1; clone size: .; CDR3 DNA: TGTGCCACCAGCAGAGTTGGTATGGGGCAGGGGAACACTGAAGCTTTCTTT; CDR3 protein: CATSRVGMGQGNTEAFF
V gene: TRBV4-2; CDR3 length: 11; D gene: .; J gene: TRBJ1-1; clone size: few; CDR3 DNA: TGTGCCAGCAGCTCCAACTTTGAAGCTTTCTTT; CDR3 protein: CASSSNFEAFF
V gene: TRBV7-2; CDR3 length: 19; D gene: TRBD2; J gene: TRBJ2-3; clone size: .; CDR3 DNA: TGTGCCAGCAGCTTAGGTCGGCTAGCGGGCCGTTCAGTCACAGATACGCAGTATTTT; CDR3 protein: CASSLGRLAGRSVTDTQYF
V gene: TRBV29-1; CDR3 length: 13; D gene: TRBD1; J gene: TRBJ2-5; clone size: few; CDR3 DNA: TGCAGCGTTGGTGGACAGGGGCAAGAGACCCAGTACTTC; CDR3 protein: CSVGGQGQETQYF
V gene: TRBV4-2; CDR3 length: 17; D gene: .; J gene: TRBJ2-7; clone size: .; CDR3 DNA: TGTGCCAGCAGCCAAGAAGGAGGGCTACCTAGCTCCTACGAGCAGTACTTC; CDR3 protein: CASSQEGGLPSSYEQYF
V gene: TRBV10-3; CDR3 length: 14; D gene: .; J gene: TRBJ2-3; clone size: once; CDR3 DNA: TGTGCCATCAGGGCTAGCTCTCTCACAGATACGCAGTATTTT; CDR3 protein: CAIRASSLTDTQYF
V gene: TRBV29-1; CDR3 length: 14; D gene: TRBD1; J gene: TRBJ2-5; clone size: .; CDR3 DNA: TGCAGCGTTACTCGACAGGGGGCACGGGAGACCCAGTACTTC; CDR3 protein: CSVTRQGARETQYF
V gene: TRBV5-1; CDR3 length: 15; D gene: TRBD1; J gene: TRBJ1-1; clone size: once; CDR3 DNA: TGCGCCAGCAAAGTAAGGGACAGCATGAACACTGAAGCTTTCTTT; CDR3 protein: CASKVRDSMNTEAFF
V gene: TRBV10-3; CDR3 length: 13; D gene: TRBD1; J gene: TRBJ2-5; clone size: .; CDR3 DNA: TGTGCCATCAAGGACAGGGGGCAAGAGACCCAGTACTTC; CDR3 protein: CAIKDRGQETQYF